Each of the 16 T cell receptor beta chains below was sequenced from the same sample in a study of T-cell reconstitution after alpha-beta-depleted transplantation in children. During its preparation, the TCRbeta library received unique molecular identifiers. TCRdb itself ran the PCR reads through MiXCR, one entry per CDR3 protein. The sample includes about 580,000 distinct CDR3 sequences, under 25% of them seen just once. The sample in question was PBMCs, mostly from graft donor cells, obtained 360 days after TCRalphabeta/CD19-depleted stem cell transplant. The source of these receptors is a boy in the first two years of life who had a stem cell transplant for acute myeloid leukemia, so the T cells may come from the graft donor.

This clonotype was seen many times. The genes are TRBV20-1 and TRBJ1-5, with a possible D match to TRBD1 (5 bases). There are 13 residues in the CDR3. CDR1 and CDR2 (germline): DFQATT, SNEGSKA (reference sequence). V was trimmed by 4 bases and J by 4 bases, leaving 11 bases between them. CDR3 nucleotide sequence: TGCAGTGCTAAGACAGATTCAAATCAGCCCCAGCATTTT. The encoded protein is CSAKTDSNQPQHF.

This chain links TRBV20-1 with TRBJ2-7, with D perhaps TRBD2 (5 bases). The CDR3 sequence is 13 residues long. Germline assignment: CDR1 DFQATT and CDR2 SNEGSKA (reference sequence). Trimming shortened V by 0 bases and J by 5 bases, and 11 bases separated the two germline ends. As DNA, the CDR3 is TGCAGTGCTAGAGATCGGACCGGGGACGAGCAGTACGTC. Translation: CSARDRTGDEQYV.

This clonotype was counted between two and nine times. The chain joins TRBV7-2 to TRBJ2-2, with a tentative D call TRBD2 (5 bases). CDR1 and CDR2 (germline): SGHTA, FQGNSA. Trimming shortened V by 3 bases and J by 5 bases, and 10 bases separated the two germline ends. The CDR3 loop spans 14 amino acids. CDR3 in amino acids: CASSFPGMTGELFF. CDR3 nucleotide sequence: TGTGCCAGCAGCTTTCCGGGGATGACCGGGGAGCTGTTTTTT.

This clonotype was counted between two and nine times. This chain uses TRBV6-2 or TRBV6-3 with TRBJ2-7; unclear D gene. The germline gives CDR1 MNHEY, CDR2 SVGEGT. The CDR3 covers 14 residues. V was clipped by 7 bases and J by 6 bases, with 19 bases between them. CDR3 bases: TGTGCCAGCACTCCGGTTGGCAAGAACTCCGAGCAGTACGTC. Encoded protein: CASTPVGKNSEQYV.

This clonotype was detected a few times. The chain couples TRBV9 to TRBJ2-2, with 11 bases aligning to TRBD2. Germline V gives CDR1 SGDLS, CDR2 YYNGEE. V was clipped by 0 bases and J by 2 bases; unmatched bases: 3. CDR3 length equals 17 residues. DNA of the CDR3: TGTGCCAGCAGCGTAGAGGGGACTAGCGGAAACACCGGGGAGCTGTTTTTT. Its translation is CASSVEGTSGNTGELFF.

This chain connects TRBV6-1 to TRBJ1-5, with D possibly being TRBD1 (5 bases). This CDR3 has 13 residues. In germline, CDR1 is MNHNS, CDR2 SASEGT. The V end was cut by 2 bases, the J end by 7 bases, with 9 bases between. The DNA for the CDR3 is TGTGCCAGCAGTGAATTATGGGGGCAGCCCCAGCATTTT. This encodes CASSELWGQPQHF.

The chain has TRBV24-1 and TRBJ2-5, with D perhaps TRBD1 (7 bases). V was cut by 4 bases and J by 5 bases, with 13 bases left in between. The germline gives CDR1 KGHDR, CDR2 SFDVKD. The CDR3 extends over 14 amino acids. This CDR3 is CATSEEGAGETQYF. The CDR3 coding sequence is TGTGCCACCAGTGAGGAGGGGGCAGGGGAGACCCAGTACTTC.

This clonotype was picked up many times. The CDR3 sequence: CASSTQPRDNEQFF. DNA for the CDR3: TGTGCCAGCAGCACCCAGCCCCGGGACAATGAGCAGTTCTTC. This chain uses TRBV7-2 with TRBJ2-1; D gene unclear. CDR3 length: 14 amino acids. Germline CDR1 reads SGHTA; CDR2 reads FQGNSA. The germline V and J ends were trimmed by 5 bases and 5 bases, with 13 bases remaining between them.

The chain combines TRBV27 with TRBJ2-3, with 9 nucleotides matching TRBD2. Germline CDR1 and CDR2: MNHEY and SMNVEV (reference sequence). V lost 2 bases and J lost 2; bases outside the gene matches: 2. The CDR3 contains 15 residues. CDR3 nucleotides: TGTGCCAGCAGTTTACTAGCGGGGTACACAGATACGCAGTATTTT. It codes for CASSLLAGYTDTQYF.

CDR3 in amino acids: CASSEAVPRGVTDTQYF. The CDR3 DNA sequence: TGTGCCAGCAGTGAAGCGGTTCCGCGGGGGGTCACAGATACGCAGTATTTT. The chain uses TRBV2 and TRBJ2-3, with 8 nucleotides matching TRBD2. V was pared by 0 bases and J by 2 bases, with 7 bases of the junction left unmatched. Germline CDR1 reads SNHLY; CDR2 reads FYNNEI. The CDR3 consists of 17 residues.

J is TRBJ2-7 and V is TRBV20-1; maybe TRBD1 (5 bases). Germline V lookup: CDR1 DFQATT, CDR2 SNEGSKA (reference sequence). With 0 bases removed from V and 4 bases from J, the gap between germline ends came to 13 bases. The CDR3 extends over 14 amino acids. CDR3 sequence (DNA): TGCAGTGCTAGAGATATTTTCAGGGAATACGAGCAGTACTTC. This encodes CSARDIFREYEQYF.

This clonotype was detected ten times or more. V is TRBV20-1 and J is TRBJ1-5; D remains ambiguous. Germline loops: CDR1 DFQATT, CDR2 SNEGSKA (reference sequence). This CDR3 region has 11 residues. Trimming stripped 0 bases from V and 7 bases from J, with 4 bases between. The CDR3: CSARDVQPQHF. The CDR3 DNA sequence: TGCAGTGCTAGAGATGTACAGCCCCAGCATTTT.

This clonotype was seen a few times. The chain combines TRBV4-3 with TRBJ2-5; the D call may be TRBD1 or TRBD2 (5 bases each). Germline CDR1 reads LGHNA; CDR2 reads YSLEER. The CDR3 totals 17 residues. Trimming shortened V by 3 bases and J by 0 bases, and 17 bases separated the two germline ends. This CDR3 is CASSHRRRGEYQETQYF. The CDR3, as DNA: TGCGCCAGCAGCCACCGTCGGAGAGGGGAGTACCAAGAGACCCAGTACTTC.

This clonotype was detected ten times or more. This chain links TRBV20-1 with TRBJ2-3; 8 bases agree with TRBD1. Germline CDR1 and CDR2: DFQATT and SNEGSKA (reference sequence). The CDR3 is 15 residues long. The J segment lost 3 bases and the V segment lost 6 bases, leaving 11 bases of the junction unmatched. The CDR3 spells CSALGFGQGTDTQYF. CDR3 sequence (DNA): TGCAGTGCCCTGGGTTTCGGACAGGGAACAGATACGCAGTATTTT.

The chain links TRBV18 to TRBJ1-6; D possibly corresponds to TRBD1 (6 bases). V lost 6 bases and J 7 bases, leaving 7 bases between the germline ends. This CDR3 is 12 amino acids long. Germline loops: CDR1 KGHSH, CDR2 LQKENI. The CDR3 DNA reads as TGTGCCAGCTCCAGGGGAAATTCACCCCTCCACTTT. Its protein product is CASSRGNSPLHF.

V and J are TRBV7-9 and TRBJ2-2; 7 bases align to TRBD2. Germline CDR1 SEHNR, CDR2 FQNEAQ (reference sequence). The CDR3 is 16 residues long. Trimming cost V 4 bases and J 4 bases; bases outside gene matches: 9. The CDR3: CASSSLGRAGTGELFF. In DNA form, the CDR3 reads TGTGCCAGCAGCTCCCTGGGGAGGGCGGGCACCGGGGAGCTGTTTTTT.